This T cell receptor beta chain was identified during a study of cytomegalovirus exposure and HLA in healthy donors. Study-wide results and limits: Under in vitro conditions, three CMV-associated chains were confirmed as specific for CMV antigens. The classifier was said to identify cytomegalovirus status with high specificity and sensitivity. In an earlier analysis, productive rearrangement rates for most beta V segments clustered near 87% or 30%.

PCR amplification relied on 60 Vbeta primers (plus 13 Jbeta primers). Assay: immunoSEQ multiplex PCR; the TCRdb copy retains only in-frame clones and omits some. Among 240,000 or so clones, more than 75% were seen once, and the ten largest hold 5.4%. About this clone: Antigen specificity is unknown.

Healthy bone marrow donors made up the donors. Germline V gene sequence: CDR1 LNHDA, CDR2 SQIVND (reference sequence). The length of the CDR3 is 13 residues. The ends were cut back, 7 bases at V and 0 bases at J, with 7 bases in the middle. The chain links TRBV19 to TRBJ2-1; D gene ambiguous. This TCR derives from a woman aged 35 to 49 in good health and CMV-seropositive. Sequenced: PBMCs. CDR3 coding DNA: TGTGCCAGTACGGGTAGCTCCTACAATGAGCAGTTCTTC. Translating it yields CASTGSSYNEQFF.